A single sample is the source of the 22 T cell receptor beta chains below, sequenced in a study of T cell repertoires in cytomegalovirus infection. Each CDR3 protein is one row after TCRdb ran MiXCR on the reads. This sample carries more than 150,000 distinct CDR3 sequences, over 15% of them seen once, and the ten largest clones take under 20%. Sequenced: CD8+ T cells from PBMCs. Every receptor here comes from a human donor in good health (CMV status not recorded). Some clones in this sample may be carry-over from other donors' samples.

The chain has TRBV4-3 and TRBJ2-2, with 7 bases lining up with TRBD1. CDR3 size: 16 residues. Per the germline V gene, CDR1 is LGHNA and CDR2 is YSLEER. The ends lost 4 bases at V and 3 bases at J; junction bases unmatched: 8. The CDR3 region is CASSPDRVTDTGELFF. In nucleotides, the CDR3 is TGCGCCAGCAGCCCAGACAGGGTTACGGACACCGGGGAGCTGTTTTTT.

The V gene is TRBV4-3, the J gene TRBJ1-5, with D maybe TRBD1 (6 bases). This CDR3 spans 14 amino acids. The V gene lost 0 bases and the J gene lost 5 bases, with 8 bases spanning the gap. CDR1 and CDR2 (germline): LGHNA, YSLEER. DNA of the CDR3: TGCGCCAGCAGCCAAGATCAGGGGTATCAGCCCCAGCATTTT. It encodes CASSQDQGYQPQHF.

Only a few counts were recorded for this clonotype. The chain has TRBV7-8 and TRBJ2-1; no firm D call. Germline values: CDR1 SGHVS, CDR2 FQNEAQ. V was pared by 0 bases and J by 0 bases, with 9 bases between. This CDR3 has 16 residues. This CDR3 is CASSLAVAPSYNEQFF. Here the CDR3 DNA reads TGTGCCAGCAGCTTAGCCGTGGCCCCCTCCTACAATGAGCAGTTCTTC.

This clonotype was recorded a few times. The genes are TRBV7-8 and TRBJ2-1; 10 nucleotides agree with TRBD2. CDR1 is SGHVS and CDR2 is FQNEAQ in the germline V gene. CDR3 length equals 18 residues. Trimming at V came to 3 bases and at J to 1 base, leaving 9 bases not matched to a gene. CDR3 sequence reads: CASSFFLAGDQSYNEQFF. The CDR3 nucleotides read TGTGCCAGCAGCTTTTTCCTAGCGGGAGATCAATCCTACAATGAGCAGTTCTTC. The full variable domain, with the rest looked up from reference TRBV7-8 and TRBJ2-1, is GAGVSQSPRYKVAKRGQDVALRCDPISGHVSLFWYQQALGQGPEFLTYFQNEAQLDKSGLPSDRFFAERPEGSVSTLKIQRTQQEDSAVYLCASSFFLAGDQSYNEQFFGPGTRLTVL.

This clonotype was seen more than once but under ten times. J is TRBJ1-2 and V is TRBV28; D is ambiguous. Germline assignment: CDR1 MDHEN and CDR2 SYDVKM. Trimming took 7 bases from V and 2 from J, leaving 11 bases between them. The CDR3 sequence is 13 residues long. The DNA of the CDR3 is TGTGCCAGCATTCCCGCCGGAAACTATGGCTACACCTTC. Protein sequence: CASIPAGNYGYTF.

This chain uses TRBV20-1 with TRBJ1-2; 7 bases are shared with TRBD1. CDR3 size: 16 residues. Germline lookup yields CDR1 DFQATT and CDR2 SNEGSKA (reference sequence). After removal of 0 bases from V and 2 bases from J, the junction contained 9 bases not matched to a gene. CDR3 coding DNA: TGCAGTGCTAGAGATCGAGATGGGGACAGCAACTATGGCTACACCTTC. Its translation is CSARDRDGDSNYGYTF.

The V gene is TRBV7-9, the J gene TRBJ2-7; D tentatively fits TRBD1 or TRBD2 (5 bases each). The CDR3 is made up of 15 amino acids. Trimming pared 6 bases from V and 2 bases from J, leaving 17 bases between. The V gene's germline CDR1 is SEHNR and CDR2 FQNEAQ (reference sequence). The chain's CDR3 is CASRPPGALTYEQYF. The CDR3 nucleotides read TGTGCCAGCAGACCCCCCGGGGCGTTAACCTACGAGCAGTACTTC.

This clonotype appeared many times. The junction shows a germline mismatch at one end, possibly a read error. The chain employs TRBV7-6 and TRBJ2-1; 12 bases are shared with TRBD2. Per germline, CDR1 SGHVS and CDR2 FNYEAQ. This CDR3 region has 14 residues. The CDR3 nucleotides are TGTGCCAGCAGCCTAGCGGGAGGGTACCATGAGCAGTTCTTC. Amino acids: CASSLAGGYHEQFF.

This chain connects TRBV7-9 to TRBJ2-5; D perhaps matches TRBD1 (6 bases). The CDR3 runs to 14 residues. Germline V lookup: CDR1 SEHNR, CDR2 FQNEAQ (reference sequence). V was shortened by 3 bases and J by 6 bases, with 14 bases between the two germline ends. Here the CDR3 DNA reads TGTGCCAGCAGCTTCATAGGGGGAGAGAAGACCCAGTACTTC. Protein sequence: CASSFIGGEKTQYF.

This clonotype came up a few times. This rearrangement joins TRBV7-9 to TRBJ1-1; possible D gene TRBD1, 5 bases. The CDR3 has 15 amino acids. Germline loops: CDR1 SEHNR, CDR2 FQNEAQ (reference sequence). V shed 5 bases and J shed 1 base, with 14 bases lying between them. CDR3: CASSLPRGRNTEAFF. CDR3 DNA sequence: TGTGCCAGCAGCCTTCCGCGGGGGAGGAACACTGAAGCTTTCTTT.

This clonotype turned up a few times. J is TRBJ1-2 and V is TRBV20-1; D is uncertain. This CDR3 is 11 amino acids long. Germline CDR1 is DFQATT and CDR2 is SNEGSKA (reference sequence). The CDR3 DNA reads TGCAGCCCTTGGGCGGGAGACGGCTACACCTTC. This translates into CSPWAGDGYTF.

The V call is TRBV7-8, the J call TRBJ2-5; 12 bases match TRBD2. The germline V gene encodes CDR1 SGHVS and CDR2 FQNEAQ. The length of the CDR3 is 15 residues. V lost 5 bases and J lost 3; bases outside the gene matches: 4. The CDR3 DNA sequence: TGTGCCAGCAGCGCCTGGACTAGCGGGAAAGAGACCCAGTACTTC. This codes for CASSAWTSGKETQYF.

This clonotype was detected a few times. The CDR3 sequence is CASSMLGPYNEQFF. The DNA for the CDR3 is TGTGCCAGCAGCATGCTAGGGCCTTACAATGAGCAGTTCTTC. The chain carries TRBV7-8 and TRBJ2-1; no clear D. Germline-derived CDR1 and CDR2 are SGHVS and FQNEAQ. This CDR3 has 14 amino acids. Trimming shortened V by 5 bases and J by 4 bases, and 12 bases separated the two germline ends.

V usage is TRBV25-1 and J usage is TRBJ2-2; a weak D match, TRBD2 (5 bases). CDR1 and CDR2 from the germline V gene are MGHDK and SYGVNS. Trimming left V 11 bases short and J 4 bases short, with 14 bases between. The CDR3 extends over 13 amino acids. CDR3 nucleotides: TGTGCCGTTCCTAGCACCGCCACCGGGGAGCTGTTTTTT. As protein: CAVPSTATGELFF.

This chain links TRBV28 with TRBJ2-1; D possibly matches TRBD1 or TRBD2 (5 bases each). Germline values: CDR1 MDHEN, CDR2 SYDVKM. V lost 5 bases and J 5 bases, leaving 13 bases between the germline ends. The CDR3 is 14 amino acids. CDR3 DNA sequence: TGTGCCAGCAGTCCCTCCCGGGGCCACAATGAGCAGTTCTTC. It encodes CASSPSRGHNEQFF.

This clonotype was recorded a few times. The chain has TRBV6-5 and TRBJ2-1; D is undetermined. Deletions cut 2 bases from V and 8 bases from J, with 10 bases between. Germline assignment: CDR1 MNHEY and CDR2 SVGAGI. This CDR3 spans 13 amino acids. The CDR3 DNA sequence: TGTGCCAGCAGTTACCCGGCCGGAGATGAGCAGTTCTTC. It specifies CASSYPAGDEQFF.

The table lists this clonotype with a few counts. The V and J genes are TRBV14 and TRBJ2-7; the D is unclear. The CDR3 covers 12 residues. The germline V gene has CDR1 SGHDN and CDR2 FVKESK. V was clipped by 6 bases and J by 1 base, with 7 bases between them. As DNA, the CDR3 is TGTGCCAGCAGTTCGCGGTCCTACGAGCAGTACTTC. This translates into CASSSRSYEQYF.

The chain has TRBV7-6 and TRBJ2-3; D call uncertain. Germline lookup yields CDR1 SGHVS and CDR2 FNYEAQ. Trimming cost V 5 bases and J 2 bases, with 11 bases left between them. The CDR3 extends over 14 amino acids. In nucleotides, the CDR3 is TGTGCCAGCAGCCGGACCCTGTACACAGATACGCAGTATTTT. This encodes CASSRTLYTDTQYF.

The chain carries TRBV12-3 or TRBV12-4 and TRBJ2-4; D not certain. There are 13 residues in the CDR3. Trimming took 1 base from V and 12 from J, leaving 13 bases between them. CDR3 nucleotides: TGTGCCAGCAGTTTAGGATTGTCTTCGTATCAGTACTTC. Translation gives CASSLGLSSYQYF.

This clonotype has a handful of counts. J is TRBJ2-3 and V is TRBV20-1; 8 nucleotides line up with TRBD2. CDR1 and CDR2 (germline): DFQATT, SNEGSKA (reference sequence). The CDR3 contains 14 residues. After removal of 3 bases from V and 8 bases from J, the junction contained 10 bases not matched to a gene. The CDR3 region has the DNA TGCAGTGCTAGGGCACATACTAGCGGTTTTACGCAGTATTTT. Protein: CSARAHTSGFTQYF.

V gene TRBV7-9 combines with J gene TRBJ2-7; the D gene could be TRBD1 or TRBD2 (5 bases each). Germline assignment: CDR1 SEHNR and CDR2 FQNEAQ (reference sequence). This CDR3 comprises 13 residues. Trimming left V 4 bases short and J 2 bases short, with 9 bases between. The CDR3 DNA follows: TGTGCCAGCAGCTCGCCGGGACCCTACGAGCAGTACTTC. Translating gives CASSSPGPYEQYF.

Worth noting for this clonotype: Just one base apart from a much larger clone, this may be a read error. The rearrangement uses TRBV7-9 and TRBJ2-1; no definite D call. The V end was cut by 1 base, the J end by 7 bases, with 5 bases between. Germline V gene sequence: CDR1 SEHNR, CDR2 FQNEAQ (reference sequence). The CDR3 is 12 amino acids. The CDR3 here is CASSLVWNEQFF. CDR3 nucleotides: TGTGCCAGCAGCTTAGTGTGGAATGAGCAGTTCTTC.